This TCR beta chain was sequenced in a study of T-cell reconstitution after alpha-beta-depleted transplantation in children. With V trimmed by 3 bases and J by 3 bases, 2 bases remained unmatched. The germline CDR1 and CDR2 sequences are SGHRS and YFSETQ. The CDR3 is 14 residues long. TCRbeta library construction was performed incorporating unique molecular identifiers. Each CDR3 protein is one row after TCRdb ran MiXCR on the PCR reads. The repertoire consists of approximately 650,000 distinct CDR3 sequences, with 13% occurring once and the leading ten covering roughly 0.84%. Study-wide results and limits: T-cell counts and diversity at one year following transplant were attributed mainly to newly produced T cells.

This clonotype occurred many times. Its antigen is unknown. The chain uses TRBV5-1 and TRBJ2-2; 7 positions match TRBD2. Sequencing was performed on PBMCs, taken before TCRalphabeta/CD19-depleted stem cell transplant. The TCR was taken from a girl aged 2-15 years with congenital amegakaryocytic thrombocytopenia, due to receive a stem cell transplant. The CDR3: CASSSGGDTGELFF. In nucleotides, the CDR3 is TGCGCCAGCAGCTCGGGAGGTGACACCGGGGAGCTGTTTTTT.